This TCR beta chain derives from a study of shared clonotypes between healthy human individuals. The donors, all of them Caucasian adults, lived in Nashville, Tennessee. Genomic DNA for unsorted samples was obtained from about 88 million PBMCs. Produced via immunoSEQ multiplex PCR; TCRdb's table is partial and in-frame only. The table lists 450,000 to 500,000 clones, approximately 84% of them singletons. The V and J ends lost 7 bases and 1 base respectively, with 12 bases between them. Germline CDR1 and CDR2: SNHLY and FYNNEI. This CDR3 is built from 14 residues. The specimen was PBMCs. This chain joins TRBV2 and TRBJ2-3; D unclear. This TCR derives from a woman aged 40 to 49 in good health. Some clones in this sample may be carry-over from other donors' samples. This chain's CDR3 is CASIREQGTDTQYF. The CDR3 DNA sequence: TGTGCCAGCATCCGCGAGCAGGGCACAGATACGCAGTATTTT. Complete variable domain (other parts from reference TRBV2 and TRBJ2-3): EPEVTQTPSHQVTQMGQEVILRCVPISNHLYFYWYRQILGQKVEFLVSFYNNEISEKSEIFDDQFSVERPDGSNFTLKIRSTKLEDSAMYFCASIREQGTDTQYFGPGTRLTVL.